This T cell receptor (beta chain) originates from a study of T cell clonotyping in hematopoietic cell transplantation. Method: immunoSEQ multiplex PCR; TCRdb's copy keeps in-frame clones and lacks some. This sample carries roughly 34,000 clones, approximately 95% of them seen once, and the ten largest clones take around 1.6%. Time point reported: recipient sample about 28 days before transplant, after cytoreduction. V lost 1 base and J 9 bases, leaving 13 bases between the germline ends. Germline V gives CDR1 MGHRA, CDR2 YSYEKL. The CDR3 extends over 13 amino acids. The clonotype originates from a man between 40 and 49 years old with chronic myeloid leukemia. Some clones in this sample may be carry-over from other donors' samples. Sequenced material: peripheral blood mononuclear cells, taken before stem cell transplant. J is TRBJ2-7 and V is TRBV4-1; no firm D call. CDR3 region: CASSQVDRVGQYF. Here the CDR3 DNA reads TGCGCCAGCAGCCAAGTCGACCGCGTAGGGCAGTACTTC.